The 32 T cell receptor beta chains below come from one sample, sequenced in a study of T cell repertoires in cytomegalovirus infection. TCRdb itself ran the reads through MiXCR, one entry per CDR3 protein. The table lists 750,000 to 950,000 distinct CDR3 sequences, about 27% of them singletons. No antigen has been assigned to these receptors. The sequencing used cultured CD8+ T cells from PBMCs, collected from culture after CMV antigen stimulation. The receptors derive from a human donor in good health (CMV status not recorded). Some clones in this sample may be carry-over from other donors' samples.

V and J are TRBV27 and TRBJ2-1; 9 bases agree with TRBD2. The CDR3 contains 15 residues. The trim removed 2 bases at V and 7 bases at J, leaving 6 bases unmatched. Germline V gives CDR1 MNHEY, CDR2 SMNVEV (reference sequence). The CDR3 region has the DNA TGTGCCAGCAGTTTAGGGACTAGCTCCCAAAATGAGCAGTTCTTC. Protein: CASSLGTSSQNEQFF.

This chain connects TRBV4-1 to TRBJ2-3; 8 bases are a match to TRBD2. Germline V gene lookup returns CDR1 MGHRA and CDR2 YSYEKL. The CDR3 loop spans 16 amino acids. V shed 3 bases and J 6 bases; nucleotides not matched to a gene: 11. This CDR3 is CASSQIRAGAGDTQYF. The CDR3 DNA reads as TGCGCCAGCAGCCAGATAAGAGCGGGGGCGGGGGATACGCAGTATTTT.

This clonotype was picked up a small number of times. The chain employs TRBV12-5 and TRBJ2-2; D is uncertain. Germline lookup yields CDR1 LGHNT and CDR2 FRNRAP. The V end lost 8 bases, the J end lost 8 bases, and 9 bases lay between the germline ends. The CDR3 sequence is 11 residues long. The CDR3 loop reads CASWYSGELFF. The CDR3 bases are TGTGCTAGTTGGTACTCAGGGGAGCTGTTTTTT.

The table lists this clonotype with many counts. The rearrangement links TRBV7-2 to TRBJ2-7; D not certain. V was cut by 8 bases and J by 2 bases, with 13 bases left in between. From germline, CDR1 is SGHTA and CDR2 FQGNSA. The CDR3 extends over 13 amino acids. CDR3 coding DNA: TGTGCCAGCTCCGGGTATGGGGCCTACGAGCAGTACGTC. Translation gives CASSGYGAYEQYV.

There are a few counts of this clonotype. The chain combines TRBV6-2 or TRBV6-3 with TRBJ1-6, with D possibly TRBD1 on 5 matching bases. V shed 5 bases and J shed 0 bases, with 11 bases lying between them. This CDR3 region has 16 residues. Germline V gene lookup returns CDR1 MNHEY and CDR2 SVGEGT. The CDR3 nucleotides are TGTGCCAGCAGTCGGGACTTCAGCTCCTATAATTCACCCCTCCACTTT. Protein: CASSRDFSSYNSPLHF.

The chain links TRBV7-9 to TRBJ1-2; 10 bases match TRBD1. The junction had 4 bases not matched to a gene; V was cut back by 3 bases and J by 3 bases. Germline assignment: CDR1 SEHNR and CDR2 FQNEAQ (reference sequence). This CDR3 has 15 amino acids. The CDR3 here is CASSFRQGADYGYTF. In DNA, the CDR3 is TGTGCCAGCAGCTTTCGACAGGGGGCTGACTATGGCTACACCTTC.

This clonotype was recorded a few times. This chain connects TRBV12-3 or TRBV12-4 to TRBJ1-2; D call uncertain. Trimming took off 3 bases at V and 8 bases at J, with 10 bases between the two ends. CDR3 length: 12 amino acids. CDR3 nucleotide sequence: TGTGCCAGCAGTTTCGGGATTACGGGCTACACCTTC. Translated: CASSFGITGYTF.

This chain uses TRBV6-6 with TRBJ1-2; D not certain. The ends were cut back, 2 bases at V and 4 bases at J, with 8 bases in the middle. Per germline, CDR1 MNHNY and CDR2 SVGAGI (reference sequence). The CDR3 has 13 residues. CDR3 sequence: CASSYGPVYGYTF. CDR3 bases: TGTGCCAGCAGTTACGGCCCGGTCTATGGCTACACCTTC.

This clonotype appeared a few times. This chain connects TRBV7-9 to TRBJ1-1; D uncertain. The CDR3 runs to 14 residues. The germline gives CDR1 SEHNR, CDR2 FQNEAQ (reference sequence). V was trimmed by 1 base and J by 5 bases, leaving 11 bases between them. The CDR3 sequence is CASSLEWTGTEAFF. CDR3 DNA sequence: TGTGCCAGCAGCTTAGAATGGACGGGGACTGAAGCTTTCTTT.

The CDR3 spells CASSVQGYGYTF. The CDR3 bases are TGCGCCAGCAGCGTCCAGGGTTATGGCTACACCTTC. The chain employs TRBV5-1 and TRBJ1-2; the D gene is possibly TRBD1 (5 bases). Per the germline V gene, CDR1 is SGHRS and CDR2 is YFSETQ. Trimming pared 4 bases from V and 5 bases from J, leaving 9 bases between. CDR3 length: 12 amino acids.

Many counts were recorded for this clonotype. V gene TRBV7-2 combines with J gene TRBJ2-2, with 12 nucleotides matching TRBD2. V dropped 6 bases and J dropped 4; count of bases not matched to a gene: 6. The CDR3 is made up of 16 amino acids. Germline V gives CDR1 SGHTA, CDR2 FQGNSA. CDR3 DNA: TGTGCCAGCAGTCGCGGACTAGCGGGACGCACCGGGGAGCTGTTTTTT. It encodes CASSRGLAGRTGELFF.

The V and J genes are TRBV4-1 and TRBJ2-7; either TRBD1 or TRBD2 may fit D (5 bases each). Trimming took off 6 bases at V and 4 bases at J, with 19 bases between the two ends. The CDR3 length is 15 residues. In germline, CDR1 is MGHRA, CDR2 YSYEKL. The CDR3 reads CASSRGELPEYEQYF. The CDR3 nucleotides are TGCGCCAGCAGTAGAGGGGAACTACCCGAGTACGAGCAGTACTTC.

This clonotype was picked up a small number of times. The chain uses TRBV28 and TRBJ1-1, with a weak D call TRBD1 (6 bases). Germline lookup yields CDR1 MDHEN and CDR2 SYDVKM. V lost 6 bases to trimming and J lost 6 bases, with 14 bases between them. There are 13 residues in the CDR3. DNA of the CDR3: TGTGCCAGCAGCATTGTTGAGGGGGCTGAAGCTTTCTTT. Translated, it gives CASSIVEGAEAFF.

This clonotype was seen a handful of times. The genes are TRBV20-1 and TRBJ1-2, with D unclear. The CDR3 runs 17 residues. V was shortened by 0 bases and J by 3 bases, with 20 bases between the two germline ends. Germline values: CDR1 DFQATT, CDR2 SNEGSKA (reference sequence). Written as DNA, the CDR3 is TGCAGTGCTAGAGATCTTCTGGCGGAGGGATGGTACTATGGCTACACCTTC. Translated: CSARDLLAEGWYYGYTF.

There are a few counts of this clonotype. The V and J genes are TRBV6-6 and TRBJ1-4; TRBD1 is a possible D gene (6 bases). Deletions cut 3 bases from V and 7 bases from J, with 12 bases between. Germline values: CDR1 MNHNY, CDR2 SVGAGI (reference sequence). The CDR3 is 14 residues long. The CDR3 is CASSYEGETEKLFF. The CDR3 region has the DNA TGTGCCAGCAGTTATGAGGGGGAGACTGAAAAACTGTTTTTT.

The chain has TRBV9 and TRBJ1-1, with a possible D match to TRBD1 (6 bases). Between the trimmed V and J ends, which lost 0 bases and 0 bases, there was a span of 9 bases. CDR3 size: 15 residues. Germline V gene sequence: CDR1 SGDLS, CDR2 YYNGEE. The chain's CDR3 is CASSVEGGMNTEAFF. DNA of the CDR3: TGTGCCAGCAGCGTAGAAGGGGGGATGAACACTGAAGCTTTCTTT.

This clonotype was picked up many times. The chain couples TRBV12-3 or TRBV12-4 to TRBJ2-2, with unresolved D. The CDR3 sequence is 16 residues long. V was trimmed by 4 bases and J by 0 bases, leaving 12 bases between them. The CDR3 loop reads CASSSPGLTNTGELFF. Here the CDR3 DNA reads TGTGCCAGCAGTTCCCCTGGGCTCACGAACACCGGGGAGCTGTTTTTT.

The chain employs TRBV12-3 or TRBV12-4 and TRBJ1-1; D call uncertain. With 1 base removed from V and 4 bases from J, the gap between germline ends came to 10 bases. This CDR3 region has 14 residues. CDR3 DNA: TGTGCCAGCAGTTTAGTAAGGAAGGGCACTGAAGCTTTCTTT. This codes for CASSLVRKGTEAFF.

The rearrangement links TRBV2 to TRBJ2-7, with 8 bases matching TRBD1. The CDR3 runs 14 residues. The ends lost 8 bases at V and 0 bases at J; junction bases unmatched: 6. Germline V lookup: CDR1 SNHLY, CDR2 FYNNEI. The CDR3 loop is CASAKDRASYEQYV. CDR3 DNA sequence: TGTGCCAGCGCCAAGGACAGGGCCTCCTACGAGCAGTACGTC.

V and J are TRBV4-1 and TRBJ2-1; TRBD1 matches 9 bases. CDR1 and CDR2 from the germline V gene are MGHRA and YSYEKL. The trim removed 3 bases at V and 5 bases at J, leaving 8 bases unmatched. This CDR3 has 16 residues. CDR3 residues: CASSQRTGERNNEQFF. The CDR3 DNA sequence: TGCGCCAGCAGCCAGAGGACAGGGGAGAGAAACAATGAGCAGTTCTTC.

The DNA for the CDR3 is TGTGCCAGCAGCTTAAGACCGGGCAGGGCGAACACTGAAGCTTTCTTT. It specifies CASSLRPGRANTEAFF. The chain carries TRBV11-2 and TRBJ1-1, with D possibly being TRBD1 (5 bases). The germline CDR1 and CDR2 sequences are SGHAT and FQNNGV. V lost 2 bases, J lost 1 base, and 14 bases lay in between. This CDR3 is built from 16 residues.

This clonotype was seen a handful of times. V is TRBV6-1 and J is TRBJ1-2; TRBD1 matches at 9 bases. The ends lost 5 bases at V and 6 bases at J; junction bases unmatched: 7. The V gene's germline CDR1 is MNHNS and CDR2 SASEGT. The CDR3 consists of 14 residues. The CDR3 region has the DNA TGTGCCAGCAGTCCGGACAGGGGCCTTGATGGCTACACCTTC. Protein product: CASSPDRGLDGYTF.

This clonotype came up many times. The chain recombines TRBV7-2 with TRBJ1-5; no clear D gene. V was clipped by 5 bases and J by 12 bases, with 26 bases between them. Germline values: CDR1 SGHTA, CDR2 FQGNSA. CDR3 length: 16 residues. The CDR3 coding sequence is TGTGCCAGCAGCGCAGAGAGCAGGCCGCCCCGGGCTGGCCAGCATTTT. It yields the protein CASSAESRPPRAGQHF.

In its sample, this clonotype was seen a few times. The rearrangement joins TRBV2 to TRBJ2-5; 7 nucleotides line up with TRBD1. The CDR3 runs to 14 residues. After removal of 8 bases from V and 4 bases from J, the junction contained 10 bases not matched to a gene. Germline V gives CDR1 SNHLY, CDR2 FYNNEI. CDR3 in DNA: TGTGCCAGCTGCTGGACAGGCGACCTAGAGACCCAGTACTTC. This encodes CASCWTGDLETQYF.

V and J are TRBV13 and TRBJ2-5, with unresolved D. The V gene's germline CDR1 is PRHDT and CDR2 FYEKMQ (reference sequence). The germline V and J ends were trimmed by 3 bases and 10 bases, with 15 bases remaining between them. CDR3 length: 13 residues. The CDR3 DNA reads TGTGCCAGCAGCTTTGGTAGGATACCAGACCAGTACTTC. Translation: CASSFGRIPDQYF.

This clonotype was found a few times. The V and J genes are TRBV12-3 or TRBV12-4 and TRBJ1-4; D gene uncertain. V was cut by 6 bases and J by 6 bases, with 17 bases left in between. The CDR3 runs to 15 residues. The chain's CDR3 is CASRFSDRRDEKLFF. The DNA for the CDR3 is TGTGCCAGCAGATTTAGTGACCGGAGAGATGAAAAACTGTTTTTT.

This clonotype was seen a few times. The V call is TRBV12-3 or TRBV12-4, the J call TRBJ2-3; D is uncertain. Trimming shortened V by 3 bases and J by 7 bases, and 5 bases separated the two germline ends. This CDR3 region has 11 residues. DNA of the CDR3: TGTGCCAGCAGTTTCGGTAATACGCAGTATTTT. Translating it yields CASSFGNTQYF.

The chain carries TRBV4-1 and TRBJ2-2; D is uncertain. This CDR3 has 16 residues. Germline lookup yields CDR1 MGHRA and CDR2 YSYEKL. The V and J ends lost 1 base and 1 base respectively, with 10 bases between them. The CDR3 sequence: CASSQAVLGNTGELFF. Here the CDR3 DNA reads TGCGCCAGCAGCCAAGCGGTCCTCGGGAACACCGGGGAGCTGTTTTTT.

This clonotype appeared a few times. The rearrangement links TRBV29-1 to TRBJ2-7, with D hard to call. This CDR3 is built from 12 residues. Germline CDR1 is SQVTM and CDR2 is ANQGSEA. Trimming left V 6 bases short and J 0 bases short, with 9 bases between. The CDR3 region has the DNA TGCAGCGTCCGGGCGTCCTCCTACGAGCAGTACTTC. Translated: CSVRASSYEQYF.

This clonotype was recorded a few times. The chain combines TRBV12-5 with TRBJ2-5; 14 bases are shared with TRBD2. The length of the CDR3 is 19 residues. V dropped 6 bases and J dropped 1; count of bases not matched to a gene: 13. Germline CDR1 LGHNT, CDR2 FRNRAP. CDR3 loop: CASGNGTGLAGVLQETQYF. In DNA, the CDR3 is TGTGCTAGTGGCAACGGAACGGGACTAGCGGGGGTTCTCCAAGAGACCCAGTACTTC.

This clonotype has just a few counts. V and J are TRBV27 and TRBJ2-7; perhaps D is TRBD1 or TRBD2 (5 bases each). CDR3 length: 13 amino acids. Trimming shortened V by 3 bases and J by 6 bases, and 12 bases separated the two germline ends. Germline lookup yields CDR1 MNHEY and CDR2 SMNVEV (reference sequence). CDR3 nucleotide sequence: TGTGCCAGCAGTTTCCATGGGGCGGGCGAGCAGTACGTC. Its translation is CASSFHGAGEQYV.

This clonotype was recorded a few times. The chain recombines TRBV7-2 with TRBJ1-6, with unresolved D. CDR1 is SGHTA, CDR2 FQGNSA, per germline. The CDR3 sequence is 17 residues long. Between the trimmed V and J ends, which lost 5 bases and 2 bases, there was a span of 16 bases. The CDR3 DNA is TGTGCCAGCAGCCTAGTCCCCCATGCCCCCTATAATTCACCCCTCCACTTT. Residues: CASSLVPHAPYNSPLHF.